Each of the 7 T cell receptor beta chains below was sequenced from the same sample in a study of lymphopenia after photon versus proton radiotherapy. This table comes from immunoSEQ multiplex PCR, and its TCRdb copy is limited to in-frame clones, with some not included. The sample contains about 58,000 clones, around 85% of which appear only once. The sequences come from peripheral blood, collected from a patient treated with proton-based radiotherapy. The receptors come from a man in his 60s with pancreatic cancer.

Of note for this clone: Other DNA variants within this sample encode the same CDR3. The V gene is TRBV4-2, the J gene TRBJ2-7; 9 nucleotides match TRBD2. Germline V gene data show CDR1 as LGHNA and CDR2 as YNFKEQ. The CDR3 is 15 residues long. V lost 7 bases and J lost 7; bases outside the gene matches: 14. For the CDR3, the DNA is TGTGCCAGCACCCTTGGCGGGAGGGCCGGGGGGGAGCAGTACTTC. This codes for CASTLGGRAGGEQYF.

The chain joins TRBV7-6 to TRBJ1-3, with D unclear. The V end lost 5 bases, the J end lost 1 base, and 12 bases lay between the germline ends. The CDR3 runs 15 residues. Germline V gene data show CDR1 as SGHVS and CDR2 as FNYEAQ. CDR3 sequence (DNA): TGTGCCAGCAGCCAACCCTGGACGTCTGGAAACACCATATATTTT. It translates to CASSQPWTSGNTIYF.

Comments on this clone: Germline and junction disagree at one end, which may indicate a read error. This chain links TRBV7-7 with TRBJ2-5, with unresolved D. Germline V gene lookup returns CDR1 SSHAT and CDR2 FNYEAQ (reference sequence). CDR3 size: 14 residues. CDR3 DNA sequence: TGTGCTAGCAGCTTAGGCCCCGGCCAAGAGACCCAGTACTTC. This gives the protein CASSLGPGQETQYF.

The chain is built from TRBV11-3 and TRBJ2-7; TRBD1 might be the D (6 bases). CDR3 length equals 13 residues. The germline V and J ends were trimmed by 3 bases and 4 bases, with 10 bases remaining between them. The germline gives CDR1 SGHNT, CDR2 YENEEA. Here the CDR3 reads CASSLGTPYEQYF. In DNA form, the CDR3 reads TGTGCCAGCAGCTTGGGGACACCGTACGAGCAGTACTTC.

J is TRBJ1-4 and V is TRBV6-1, with D hard to call. This CDR3 region has 13 residues. The V gene's germline CDR1 is MNHNS and CDR2 SASEGT. Trimming left V 2 bases short and J 5 bases short, with 6 bases between. The CDR3 DNA sequence: TGTGCCAGCAGTGAATACGGGAATGAAAAACTGTTTTTT. It is translated as CASSEYGNEKLFF.

The chain carries TRBV4-3 and TRBJ1-2; D remains ambiguous. The CDR3 is 16 residues long. From germline, CDR1 is LGHNA and CDR2 YSLEER. V was shortened by 0 bases and J by 6 bases, with 17 bases between the two germline ends. The chain's CDR3 is CASSQDWGRNEDGYTF. CDR3 nucleotide sequence: TGCGCCAGCAGCCAAGATTGGGGTCGGAACGAGGATGGCTACACCTTC.

This clone was seen once. The chain employs TRBV19 and TRBJ1-1; possible D gene TRBD1, 6 bases. Germline CDR1 LNHDA, CDR2 SQIVND (reference sequence). Trimming removed 4 bases from V and 6 bases from J, with 15 bases in between. The CDR3 length is 14 residues. This CDR3 reads CASSTGARRAEAFF. CDR3 nucleotide sequence: TGTGCCAGTAGTACAGGGGCCCGACGGGCTGAAGCTTTCTTT.